This T cell receptor beta chain was sequenced during a study of shared clonotypes between healthy human individuals. V lost 5 bases to trimming and J lost 2 bases, with 11 bases between them. The CDR3 is 14 amino acids. Germline CDR1 MRHNA, CDR2 SNTAGT. Each sample came from a Caucasian adult donor living in Nashville, Tennessee. A split of CD4+ cells into CD45RA+ naive and CD45RA-negative memory subsets was performed. TCRdb's table, derived via immunoSEQ multiplex PCR, lists solely in-frame clones and lacks some. The sample comprises over 1.4 million clones, roughly 96% of which are singletons, and 1.2% rests with the top ten. On this clone itself: Antigen specificity is unknown.

Study-wide findings and caveats: Owing to a small donor count, the genetic and exposure-history diversity represented was limited. Non-shared clonotypes had lower generation probabilities than those shared by all four donors.

The specimen was naive CD4+ T cells sorted from blood. The subset: CD45RA+ positively selected. V gene TRBV6-4 combines with J gene TRBJ2-3; D is uncertain. The clonotype originates from a man aged 30 to 45 in good health. The CDR3 region is CASSMGIPTDTQYF. The CDR3 nucleotides read TGTGCCAGCAGTATGGGTATACCCACAGATACGCAGTATTTT.